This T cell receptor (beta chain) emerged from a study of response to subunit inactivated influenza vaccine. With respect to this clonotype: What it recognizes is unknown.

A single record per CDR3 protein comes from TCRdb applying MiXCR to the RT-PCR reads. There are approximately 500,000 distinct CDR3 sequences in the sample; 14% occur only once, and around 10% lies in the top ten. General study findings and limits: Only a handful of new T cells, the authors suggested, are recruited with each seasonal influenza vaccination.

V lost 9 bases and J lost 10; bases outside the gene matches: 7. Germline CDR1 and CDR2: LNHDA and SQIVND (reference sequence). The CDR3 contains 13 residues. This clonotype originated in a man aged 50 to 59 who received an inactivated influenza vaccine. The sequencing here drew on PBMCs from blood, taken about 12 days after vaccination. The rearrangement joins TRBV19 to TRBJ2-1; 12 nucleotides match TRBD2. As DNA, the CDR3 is TGTGCCAGCAGACTAGCGGGAGCGCAGGAGCAGTTCTTC. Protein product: CASRLAGAQEQFF.